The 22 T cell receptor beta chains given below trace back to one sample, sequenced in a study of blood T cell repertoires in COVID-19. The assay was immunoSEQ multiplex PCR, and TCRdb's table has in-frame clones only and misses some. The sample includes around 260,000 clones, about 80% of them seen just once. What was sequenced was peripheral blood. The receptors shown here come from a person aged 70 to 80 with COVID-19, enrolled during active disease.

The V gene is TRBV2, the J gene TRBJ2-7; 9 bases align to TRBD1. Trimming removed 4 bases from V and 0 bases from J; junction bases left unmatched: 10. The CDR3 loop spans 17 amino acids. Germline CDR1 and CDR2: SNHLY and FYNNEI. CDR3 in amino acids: CASSVDRGYPSSYEQYF. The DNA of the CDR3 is TGTGCCAGCAGTGTGGACAGGGGATACCCAAGCTCCTACGAGCAGTACTTC.

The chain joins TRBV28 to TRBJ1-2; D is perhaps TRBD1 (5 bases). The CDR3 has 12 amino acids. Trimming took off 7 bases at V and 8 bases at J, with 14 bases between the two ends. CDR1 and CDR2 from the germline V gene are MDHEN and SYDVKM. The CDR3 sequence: CASMGQVIGYTF. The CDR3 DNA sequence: TGTGCCAGCATGGGGCAGGTGATCGGCTACACCTTC.

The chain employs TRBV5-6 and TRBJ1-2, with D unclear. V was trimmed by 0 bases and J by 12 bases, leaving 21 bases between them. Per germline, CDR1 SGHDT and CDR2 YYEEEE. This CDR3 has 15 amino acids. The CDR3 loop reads CASSLAAGPLTGNTF. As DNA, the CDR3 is TGTGCCAGCAGCTTGGCCGCAGGACCGTTGACGGGGAACACCTTC.

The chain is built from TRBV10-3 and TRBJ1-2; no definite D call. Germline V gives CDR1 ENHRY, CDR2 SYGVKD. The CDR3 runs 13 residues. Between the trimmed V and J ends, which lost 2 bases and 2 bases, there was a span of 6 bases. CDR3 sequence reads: CAISETVNYGYTF. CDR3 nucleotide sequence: TGTGCCATCAGTGAGACAGTAAACTATGGCTACACCTTC.

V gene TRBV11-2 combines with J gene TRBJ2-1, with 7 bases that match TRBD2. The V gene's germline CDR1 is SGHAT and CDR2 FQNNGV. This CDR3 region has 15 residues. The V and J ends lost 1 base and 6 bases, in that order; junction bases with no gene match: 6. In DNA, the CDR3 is TGTGCCAGCAGCTTAGGGACTAGTAATATCAATGAGCAGTTCTTC. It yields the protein CASSLGTSNINEQFF.

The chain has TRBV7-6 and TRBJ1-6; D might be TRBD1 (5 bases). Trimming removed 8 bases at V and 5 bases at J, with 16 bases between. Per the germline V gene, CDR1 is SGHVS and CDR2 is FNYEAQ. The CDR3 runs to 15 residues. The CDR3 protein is CASAKGAGHNSPLHF. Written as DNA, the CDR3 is TGTGCCAGCGCCAAAGGGGCTGGCCATAATTCACCCCTCCACTTT.

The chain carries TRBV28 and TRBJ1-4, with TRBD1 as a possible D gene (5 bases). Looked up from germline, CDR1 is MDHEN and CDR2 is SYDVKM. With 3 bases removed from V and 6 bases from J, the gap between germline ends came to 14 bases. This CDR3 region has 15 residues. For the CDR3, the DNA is TGTGCCAGCAGTTTCGGGCGGCAAGGGGATGAAAAACTGTTTTTT. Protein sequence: CASSFGRQGDEKLFF.

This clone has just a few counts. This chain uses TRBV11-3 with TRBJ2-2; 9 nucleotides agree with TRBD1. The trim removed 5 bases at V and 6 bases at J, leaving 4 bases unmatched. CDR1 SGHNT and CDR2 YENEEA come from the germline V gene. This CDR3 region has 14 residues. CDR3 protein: CASSTTGGSGELFF. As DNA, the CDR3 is TGTGCCAGCAGCACCACAGGGGGCTCCGGGGAGCTGTTTTTT.

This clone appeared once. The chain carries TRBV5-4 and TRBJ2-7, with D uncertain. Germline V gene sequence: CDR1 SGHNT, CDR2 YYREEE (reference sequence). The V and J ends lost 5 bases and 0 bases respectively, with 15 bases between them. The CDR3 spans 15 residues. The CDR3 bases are TGTGCCAGCAGGCCTTCCGCGGCCTCCTCCTACGAGCAGTACTTC. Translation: CASRPSAASSYEQYF.

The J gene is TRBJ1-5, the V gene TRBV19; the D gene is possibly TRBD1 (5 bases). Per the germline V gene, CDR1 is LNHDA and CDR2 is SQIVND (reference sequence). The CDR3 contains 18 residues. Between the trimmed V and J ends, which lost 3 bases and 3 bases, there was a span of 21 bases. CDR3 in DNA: TGTGCCAGTAGTATTTTCCCGGGGGGAATGGTTCACAATCAGCCCCAGCATTTT. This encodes CASSIFPGGMVHNQPQHF. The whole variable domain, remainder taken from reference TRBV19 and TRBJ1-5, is DGGITQSPKYLFRKEGQNVTLSCEQNLNHDAMYWYRQDPGQGLRLIYYSQIVNDFQKGDIAEGYSVSREKKESFPLTVTSAQKNPTAFYLCASSIFPGGMVHNQPQHFGDGTRLSIL.

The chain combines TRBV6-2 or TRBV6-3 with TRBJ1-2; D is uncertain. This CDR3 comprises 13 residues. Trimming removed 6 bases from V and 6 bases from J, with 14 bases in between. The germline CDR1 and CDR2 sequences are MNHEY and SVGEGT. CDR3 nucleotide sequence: TGTGCCAGCAGCGAACTAGAATCGGATGGCTACACCTTC. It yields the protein CASSELESDGYTF.

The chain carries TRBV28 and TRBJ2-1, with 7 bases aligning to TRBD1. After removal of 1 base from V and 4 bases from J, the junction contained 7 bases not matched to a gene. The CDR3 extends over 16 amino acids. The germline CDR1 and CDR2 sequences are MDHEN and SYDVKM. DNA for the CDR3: TGTGCCAGCAGTTTATCCTTGGGCAGGGGGTACAATGAGCAGTTCTTC. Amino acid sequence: CASSLSLGRGYNEQFF. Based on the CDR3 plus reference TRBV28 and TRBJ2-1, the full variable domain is DVKVTQSSRYLVKRTGEKVFLECVQDMDHENMFWYRQDPGLGLRLIYFSYDVKMKEKGDIPEGYSVSREKKERFSLILESASTNQTSMYLCASSLSLGRGYNEQFFGPGTRLTVL.

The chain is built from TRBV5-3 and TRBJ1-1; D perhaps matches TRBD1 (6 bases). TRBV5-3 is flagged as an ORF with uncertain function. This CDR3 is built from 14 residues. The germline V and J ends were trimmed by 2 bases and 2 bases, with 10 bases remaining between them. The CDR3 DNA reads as TGTGCCAGAAGCTTCTCAGGGGTTAACACTGAAGCTTTCTTT. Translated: CARSFSGVNTEAFF.

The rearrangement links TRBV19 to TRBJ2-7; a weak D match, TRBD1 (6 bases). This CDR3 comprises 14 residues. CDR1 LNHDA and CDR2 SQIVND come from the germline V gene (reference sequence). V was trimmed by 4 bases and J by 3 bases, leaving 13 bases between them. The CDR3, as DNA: TGTGCCAGTAGTACAAGACAGGCCAACTACGAGCAGTACTTC. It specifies CASSTRQANYEQYF.

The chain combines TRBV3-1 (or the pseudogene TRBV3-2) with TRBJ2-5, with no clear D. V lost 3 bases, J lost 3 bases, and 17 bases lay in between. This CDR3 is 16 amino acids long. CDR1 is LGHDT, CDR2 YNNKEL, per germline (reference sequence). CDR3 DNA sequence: TGTGCCAGCAGCCATACCATAGCCTCTCAAGAAGAGACCCAGTACTTC. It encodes CASSHTIASQEETQYF.

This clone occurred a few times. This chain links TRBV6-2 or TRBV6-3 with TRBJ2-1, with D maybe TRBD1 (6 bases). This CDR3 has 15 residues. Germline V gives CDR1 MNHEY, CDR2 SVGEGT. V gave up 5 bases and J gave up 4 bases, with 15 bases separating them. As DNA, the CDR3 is TGTGCCAGCAGTGAGAGACAGGCCGGATACAATGAGCAGTTCTTC. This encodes CASSERQAGYNEQFF.

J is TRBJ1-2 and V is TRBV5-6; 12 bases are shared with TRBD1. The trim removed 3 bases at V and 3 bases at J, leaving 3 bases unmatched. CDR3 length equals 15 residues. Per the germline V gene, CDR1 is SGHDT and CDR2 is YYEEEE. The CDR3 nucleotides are TGTGCCAGCAGCTGGGGGACAGGGGGCGACTATGGCTACACCTTC. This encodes CASSWGTGGDYGYTF.

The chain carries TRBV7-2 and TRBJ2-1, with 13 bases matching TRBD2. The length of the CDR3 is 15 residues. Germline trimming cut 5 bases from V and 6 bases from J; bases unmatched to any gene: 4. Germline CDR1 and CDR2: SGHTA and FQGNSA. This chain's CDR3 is CASSPRTSGSNEQFF. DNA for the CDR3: TGTGCCAGCAGCCCAAGGACTAGCGGGAGCAATGAGCAGTTCTTC.

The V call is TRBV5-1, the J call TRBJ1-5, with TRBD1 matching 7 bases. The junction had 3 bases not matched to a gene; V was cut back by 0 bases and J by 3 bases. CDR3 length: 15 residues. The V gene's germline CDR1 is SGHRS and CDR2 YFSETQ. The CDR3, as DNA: TGCGCCAGCAGCTTGGGAACAGGGGTCAATCAGCCCCAGCATTTT. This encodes CASSLGTGVNQPQHF.

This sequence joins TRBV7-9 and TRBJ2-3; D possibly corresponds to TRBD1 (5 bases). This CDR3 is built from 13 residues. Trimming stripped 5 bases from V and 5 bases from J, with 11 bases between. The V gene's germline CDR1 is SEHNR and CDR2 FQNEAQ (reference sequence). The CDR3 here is CASSKGLVDTQYF. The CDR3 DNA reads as TGTGCCAGCAGCAAGGGGCTGGTAGATACGCAGTATTTT. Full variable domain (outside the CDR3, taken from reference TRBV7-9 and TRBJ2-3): DTGVSQNPRHKITKRGQNVTFRCDPISEHNRLYWYRQTLGQGPEFLTYFQNEAQLEKSRLLSDRFSAERPKGSFSTLEIQRTEQGDSAMYLCASSKGLVDTQYFGPGTRLTVL.

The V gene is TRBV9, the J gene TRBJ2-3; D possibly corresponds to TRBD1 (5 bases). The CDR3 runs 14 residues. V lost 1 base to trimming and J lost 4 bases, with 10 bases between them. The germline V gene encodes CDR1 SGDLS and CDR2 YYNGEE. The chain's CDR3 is CASSVTGNPDTQYF. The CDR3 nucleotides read TGTGCCAGCAGCGTAACAGGCAACCCAGATACGCAGTATTTT.

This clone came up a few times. The CDR3 nucleotides are TGTGCCAGCAGTGAAGCGAGGGGGCAATGGGGCTACACCTTC. This sequence encodes CASSEARGQWGYTF. The chain is built from TRBV2 and TRBJ1-2, with TRBD1 identical over 7 bases. V trimming: 0 bases; J trimming: 8 bases; junction bases outside the gene matches: 6. The CDR3 totals 14 residues. CDR1 and CDR2 from the germline V gene are SNHLY and FYNNEI.